This T cell receptor beta chain was documented in a study of glioma-infiltrating T cells after dendritic cell vaccination. Study context: Dendritic cell vaccination trial patients had either newly diagnosed or recurrent glioblastoma. Study-level results: TCR clonality showed no direct relationship with survival.

Specified time point: after dendritic cell vaccination, including at tumor progression/relapse. Selection required adequate fresh-frozen tumor tissue plus more than two years' survival data. The CDR3 has 14 amino acids. Germline CDR1 is SGHAT and CDR2 is FQNNGV. V was trimmed by 3 bases and J by 1 base, leaving 6 bases between them. Primers: 60 V beta forward and 13 J beta reverse. Sequencing used immunoSEQ multiplex PCR; TCRdb keeps in-frame clones, though not all of them. The sample shows 85,000 to 100,000 clones, around 85% of them seen only once. Points on this clone: Its antigen remains unknown.

The TCR sequence derives from a human donor with glioblastoma. The specimen comprised blood, sampled after dendritic cell vaccination. The chain couples TRBV11-2 to TRBJ2-2, with a weak D call TRBD2 (5 bases). The DNA of the CDR3 is TGTGCCAGCAGCTTTAGCGTGAACACCGGGGAGCTGTTTTTT. It codes for CASSFSVNTGELFF.